This T cell receptor (beta chain) was retrieved from a study of PD-L1 blockade in urothelial cancer (dated by TCRdb to about 2017). Background for the entire study: All patients started therapy around 2014 and received atezolizumab 1,200 mg intravenously every 3 weeks. About 90% of the roughly 29 patients were males with bladder-origin urothelial cancer, and about 65% of the roughly 29 reported a prior smoking history. An ECOG performance status of 0 or 1 was recorded for the patients, and 0 to 3 prior chemotherapy regimens had been received by the patients. Blood samples were analyzed at 3 weeks after treatment start (second dose) and at 6 weeks after treatment start. Blood samples yielded a median of roughly 150,000 T cells and around 80,000 unique TCRs, with median clonality 0.080. The study was an exploratory multi-omic analysis of somatic, immune and clinical correlates of response to PD-L1 blockade with atezolizumab in urothelial cancer. Pretreatment tumor samples, along with matched peripheral blood serially collected before and after atezolizumab treatment, were subjected to TCR sequencing. Durable clinical benefit was defined as progression-free survival longer than 6 months, and TCR features were also tested against progression-free and overall survival. Whole exome sequencing and RNA sequencing of pretreatment tumors were performed alongside TCR sequencing in the same patients. Durable clinical benefit was achieved by nine patients but not by the remaining 20. Just over 28 patients had pretreatment blood TCR-seq, approximately 24 had at least one posttreatment blood collection, and approximately 24 had tumor TCR-seq.

CDR1 and CDR2, looked up from the germline V gene, are LGHNA and YNFKEQ. Here V drops 1 base and J drops 0 bases, and the junction holds 3 bases not matched to any gene. CDR3 length: 17 amino acids, cysteine to phenylalanine. CDR3 DNA is the only sequence kept; it has 51 bases, read in frame from the first base. Explained via the paper, the time point label denotes: pretreatment peripheral blood. The cohort included 25 to 30 patients with locally advanced or metastatic urothelial carcinoma who were treated at Memorial Sloan Kettering on a trial protocol. Peripheral blood mononuclear cells were collected from each patient pretreatment and during treatment, giving between 1 and 8 total time points per patient. The Qiagen DNeasy Blood extraction kit was used to purify genomic DNA from total PBMCs and tumor samples. PBMCs were collected pretreatment and during treatment, and were isolated and stored as previously described.

To estimate absolute template abundance from read counts, synthetic TCR analog templates were spiked into each PCR. TCRbeta CDR3 regions were amplified from genomic DNA with bias-controlled V and J gene primers using the immunoSEQ assay. Rearranged TCRbeta segments were sequenced at approximately 20X coverage. On the authors' methods: Clustering was used to correct sequencing errors, and CDR3s were annotated against IMGT to assign V, D and J genes. Out-of-frame and stop-codon sequences were excluded, and only productive TCRbeta rearrangements were used in downstream analyses. To compute clonality, Shannon entropy was normalized by the log of the number of unique productive sequences and then subtracted from one. Clones differing between time points or between blood and tumor were identified using Fisher's exact test with Benjamini-Hochberg correction, with an adjusted p below 0.01 applied as the threshold. The immuneACCESS repertoire file appears here via TCRdb, limited to in-frame rearrangements. These files lack a portion of the clones; in checked studies, under half of the deficit traces to unresolved V genes, and the cause of the others is not known. Clone size and V and J calls were adopted from that table, with D and trimming inferred from the DNA. In this sample the table shows about 56,000 clones, roughly 85% of which occur a single time. Clones ranked in the top ten supply around 14% of the sample.

Beyond this particular receptor, the publication reports: Because the sample size was small (n ≈ 30) and many exploratory analyses were performed, the results are intended to be hypothesis-generating. Greater expansion of tumor-associated TCR clones in peripheral blood 3 weeks after the start of treatment was observed in patients with durable benefit (n ≈ 22, p = 0.022). Improved progression-free and overall survival was associated with having pretreatment peripheral blood TCR clonality below the median.

A remark on this clone: Its binding antigen is unknown. No much larger clonotype is one base removed from it; base qualities were not supplied.

The chain joins TRBV4-2 to TRBJ2-2, and 9 junctional nucleotides match TRBD2. The specimen was PBMCs, collected around atezolizumab (anti-PD-L1) treatment. This sequence originates from a man between 65 and 85 years old with urothelial cancer. The base sequence is TGTGCCAGCAGCCAAGCCCCTAGCGGGGCGAACACCGGGGAGCTGTTTTTT. Its translation reads: CASSQAPSGANTGELFF.